This T cell receptor (beta chain) was identified in a study of blood T cell repertoires in COVID-19. At the level of the study: Some COVID-19 samples were acute and others convalescent; all came from the United States, Italy and Spain.

Germline CDR1 MDHEN, CDR2 SYDVKM. The CDR3 sequence is 13 residues long. The V end lost 0 bases, the J end lost 5 bases, and 5 bases lay between the germline ends. Original processing notes: How many nucleated cells were present was estimated from reference gene primer amplification. TCRdb keeps only in-frame clones here, not all; method: immunoSEQ multiplex PCR. The V and J calls and clone size are taken from that table; D and trimming were inferred from the DNA. The sample includes 100,000 or so clones, roughly 76% seen only once; the top ten take over 8.5%. This clone was detected once. The V gene is TRBV28, the J gene TRBJ1-5; D is unresolved. The sequencing input was peripheral blood. The receptor comes from an older woman with acute or convalescent COVID-19. The CDR3 here is CASSLWADQPQHF. CDR3 DNA: TGTGCCAGCAGTTTATGGGCGGATCAGCCCCAGCATTTT.